Detailed here is one T cell receptor (beta chain). The protocol was immunoSEQ multiplex PCR, while the TCRdb copy is restricted to in-frame clones and leaves out a portion. The repertoire holds approximately 2.5 million clones, with more than 85% as singletons. These data originate in a study of shared clonotypes between healthy human individuals. Germline V gene sequence: CDR1 SGHRS, CDR2 YFSETQ. This CDR3 has 16 residues. The V gene end was trimmed by 4 bases and the J gene end by 6 bases; junction bases not matched to a gene: 11. Sequencing used naive CD4+ T cells from PBMCs. As for subset: CD45RA+ positively selected. This rearrangement joins TRBV5-1 to TRBJ2-4; 9 bases match TRBD2. The sequence was obtained from a man aged 18-30 years in good health. Some clones in this sample may be carry-over from other donors' samples. The CDR3 coding sequence is TGCGCCAGCAGCCTACGGACTAGCGAGGTTGGAAACATTCAGTACTTC. The encoded protein is CASSLRTSEVGNIQYF.